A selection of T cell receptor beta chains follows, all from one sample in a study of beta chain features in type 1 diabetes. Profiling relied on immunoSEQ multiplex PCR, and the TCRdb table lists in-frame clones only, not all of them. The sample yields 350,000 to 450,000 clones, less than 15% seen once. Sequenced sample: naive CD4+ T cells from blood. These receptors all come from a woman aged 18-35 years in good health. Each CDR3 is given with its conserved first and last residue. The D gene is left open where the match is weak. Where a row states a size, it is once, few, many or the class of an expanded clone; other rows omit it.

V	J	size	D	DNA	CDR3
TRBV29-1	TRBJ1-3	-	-	TGCAGCGCCCTCAGGGAGGCTGGAAACACCATATATTTT	CSALREAGNTIYF
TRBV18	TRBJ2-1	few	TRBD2	TGTGCCAGCTCACCTCTAGCGGGAGGACCCAATGAGCAGTTCTTC	CASSPLAGGPNEQFF
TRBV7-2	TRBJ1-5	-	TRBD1	TGTGCCAGCAGCCTAGGGACAGGCAATCAGCCCCAGCATTTT	CASSLGTGNQPQHF
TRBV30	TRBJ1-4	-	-	TGTGCCTGGAGTGGGCTGGAGACTAATGAAAAACTGTTTTTT	CAWSGLETNEKLFF
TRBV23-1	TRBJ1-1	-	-	TGCGCCAGCAGTCAACCGCGGAGGGATACCTTGAACACTGAAGCTTTCTTT	CASSQPRRDTLNTEAFF
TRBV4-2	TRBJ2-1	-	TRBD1	TGTGCCACCTCCGGGGGACAGGGGGCCGGTGAGCAGTTCTTC	CATSGGQGAGEQFF
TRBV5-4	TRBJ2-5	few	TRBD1	TGTGCCAGCAGCTTGGCCAGATGGACAGGGGGGCAAGAGACCCAGTACTTC	CASSLARWTGGQETQYF
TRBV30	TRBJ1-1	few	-	TGTGCCTGGAGTGTGTCCGGGGACACTGAAGCTTTCTTT	CAWSVSGDTEAFF
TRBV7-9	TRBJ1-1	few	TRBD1	TGTGCCAGCACCATCCGGGACAGGGTTGAAGCTTTCTTT	CASTIRDRVEAFF
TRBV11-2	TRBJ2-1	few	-	TGTGCCAGCAGTCGGCGGGCTAGCGAGAACAATGAGCAGTTCTTC	CASSRRASENNEQFF
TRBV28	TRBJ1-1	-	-	TGTGCCAGCAGGATGTCCCAGGGTAGTGAAGCTTTCTTT	CASRMSQGSEAFF
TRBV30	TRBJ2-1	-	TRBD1	TGTGCCTGGGCACCGGGACAGCAGAATGAGCAGTTCTTC	CAWAPGQQNEQFF
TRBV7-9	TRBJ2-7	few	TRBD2	TGTGCCAGCCGTAAAGGGGGACTAGCGGGAAGTTCCTACGAGCAGTACTTC	CASRKGGLAGSSYEQYF
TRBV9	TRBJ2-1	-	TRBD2	TGTGCCAGCAGCGTAGGACTAGCGGGGGTCCTCAATGAGCAGTTCTTC	CASSVGLAGVLNEQFF
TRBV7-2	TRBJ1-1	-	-	TGTGCCAGCAGCTCACCAGGTTGGAACACTGAAGCTTTCTTT	CASSSPGWNTEAFF
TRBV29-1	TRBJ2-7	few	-	TGCAGCGTTGTTTCTCTGCGGAATTACGAGCAGTACTTC	CSVVSLRNYEQYF
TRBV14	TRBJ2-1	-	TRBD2	TGTGCCAGCAGATTAGCGGGAGCGGCTGAGCAGTTCTTC	CASRLAGAAEQFF
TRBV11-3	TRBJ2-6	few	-	TGTGCCAGCAGCTTCTCCAAGGGGGTAGGGCCAGGGGCCAACGTCCTGACTTTC	CASSFSKGVGPGANVLTF
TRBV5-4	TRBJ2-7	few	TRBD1	TGTGCCAGCAGCTTCAGGGGGCTCTACGAGCAGTACTTC	CASSFRGLYEQYF
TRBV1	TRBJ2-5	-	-	TGCACCAGCAGCCAAGATGATGGTAGCGGGAGGACCAGGGAGACCCAGTACTTC	CTSSQDDGSGRTRETQYF
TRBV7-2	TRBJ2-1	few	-	TGTGCCAGCAGCTTAGGCGGGGTAGACAATGAGCAGTTCTTC	CASSLGGVDNEQFF
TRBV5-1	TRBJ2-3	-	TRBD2	TGCGCCAGCAGCTTGAACGGGAGGGGAACAGATACGCAGTATTTT	CASSLNGRGTDTQYF
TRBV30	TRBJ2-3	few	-	TGTGCACTCGAAGCAGGCTCCCTCACAGATACGCAGTATTTT	CALEAGSLTDTQYF
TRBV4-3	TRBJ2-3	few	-	TGCGCCAGCAGCCAAGATACAGGACTACGTAGCACAGATACGCAGTATTTT	CASSQDTGLRSTDTQYF
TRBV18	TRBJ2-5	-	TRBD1	TGTGCCAGCTCACTACCAGCCGGGACAGGGGGACTCCAAGAGACCCAGTACTTC	CASSLPAGTGGLQETQYF
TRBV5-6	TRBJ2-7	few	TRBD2	TGTGCCAGCAGCTTGGTTACTAGCGGGAGTCGCGAGCAGTACTTC	CASSLVTSGSREQYF
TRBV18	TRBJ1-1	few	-	TGTGCCAGCACACCCCAGGGCCACACTGAAGCTTTCTTT	CASTPQGHTEAFF
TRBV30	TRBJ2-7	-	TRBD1	TGTGCCTGGGGACGACCGACAGGGAAGAGATTCTCCTACGAGCAGTACTTC	CAWGRPTGKRFSYEQYF
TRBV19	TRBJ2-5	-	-	TGTGCCAGTAGTATAGCTTCCCAAGAGACCCAGTACTTC	CASSIASQETQYF
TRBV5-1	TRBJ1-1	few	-	TGCGCCAGCAGCTTGGCCGGGGGTAGCTGGGACACTGAAGCTTTCTTT	CASSLAGGSWDTEAFF
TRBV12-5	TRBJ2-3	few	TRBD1	TGTGCTAGTGGTTGGACAGGGGACGATACGCAGTATTTT	CASGWTGDDTQYF
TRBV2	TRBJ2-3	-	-	TGTGCCAGCAGTGTGTCTAGGTTGGATACGCAGTATTTT	CASSVSRLDTQYF
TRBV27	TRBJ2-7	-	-	TGTGCCAGCAGTTCGCGATACGAGCAGTACTTC	CASSSRYEQYF
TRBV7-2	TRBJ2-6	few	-	TGTGCCAGCAGCTCCCGTCTCGGGTCTGGGGCCAACGTCCTGACTTTC	CASSSRLGSGANVLTF
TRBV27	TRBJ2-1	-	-	TGTGCCAGCAGTCCCCAGGGACTTCTAGGCTACAATGAGCAGTTCTTC	CASSPQGLLGYNEQFF
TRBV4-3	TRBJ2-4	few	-	TGCGCCAGCAGCCAAGGGCCTCAGGGAGCCAAAAACATTCAGTACTTC	CASSQGPQGAKNIQYF
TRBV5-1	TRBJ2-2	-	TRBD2	TGCGCCAGCAGTCCGGGACTAGCGAACACCGGGGAGCTGTTTTTT	CASSPGLANTGELFF